In this sample, the clone carrying this TCR beta chain turned up a few times. Generation of TCR beta libraries employed quantitative 5'-RACE incorporating molecular barcodes. TCRdb itself ran the 5' RACE reads through MiXCR, one entry per CDR3 protein. There are hundreds of thousands of distinct CDR3 sequences in the sample; approximately 20% occur only once, and around 13% lies in the top ten. The CDR3 loop spans 16 amino acids. The data stem from a study of CD8 T cells in ankylosing spondylitis. The source of this sequence is a male donor with ankylosing spondylitis or in good health (not recorded which). Material: blood, either unsorted or a sorted T cell fraction (not recorded which). The chain carries TRBV21-1 and TRBJ2-2; TRBD2, as called in the table, went unchecked against the DNA. TRBV21-1 represents a pseudogene. Here the CDR3 reads CASSNPGLANTGELFF. The CDR3 region has the DNA TGTGCCAGCAGCAACCCGGGACTGGCGAACACCGGGGAGCTGTTTTTT.